This passage covers 4 T cell receptor beta chains from one sample sequenced in a study of blood T cell repertoires in COVID-19. Clones were sequenced by immunoSEQ multiplex PCR, and TCRdb holds only the in-frame ones, with some missing. The sample carries 200,000 to 250,000 clones, about nine tenths recorded once. Sample: peripheral blood. Source of these receptors: a woman aged 50 to 65 with acute or convalescent COVID-19.

The rearrangement joins TRBV5-6 to TRBJ2-4; TRBD1 aligns across 9 bases. V lost 2 bases, J lost 6 bases, and 3 bases stayed unmatched. The germline CDR1 and CDR2 sequences are SGHDT and YYEEEE. The CDR3 extends over 14 amino acids. The CDR3 region is CASSLGTGTNIQYF. In DNA, the CDR3 is TGTGCCAGCAGCTTAGGGACAGGGACAAACATTCAGTACTTC.

In DNA form, the CDR3 reads TGTGCTAGTGGTTGCCGGGGGATCCTCTACGAGCAGTACTTC. This encodes CASGCRGILYEQYF. J is TRBJ2-7 and V is TRBV12-5, with D possibly TRBD2 on 6 matching bases. Germline values: CDR1 LGHNT, CDR2 FRNRAP. V was trimmed by 4 bases and J by 3 bases, leaving 13 bases between them. The CDR3 has 14 residues. The complete variable domain, with remaining parts taken from reference TRBV12-5 and TRBJ2-7, reads DARVTQTPRHKVTEMGQEVTMRCQPILGHNTVFWYRQTMMQGLELLAYFRNRAPLDDSGMPKDRFSAEMPDATLATLKIQPSEPRDSAVYFCASGCRGILYEQYFGPGTRLTVT.

The table lists this clone with a count of one. This sequence joins TRBV5-4 and TRBJ1-2, with TRBD1 identical over 8 bases. The CDR3 totals 16 residues. V dropped 4 bases and J dropped 6; count of bases not matched to a gene: 14. Germline V CDR1 and CDR2: SGHNT, YYREEE (reference sequence). CDR3 residues: CASSPQGDRPPNGYTF. The CDR3, as DNA: TGTGCCAGCAGCCCCCAGGGGGACAGGCCCCCCAATGGCTACACCTTC.

The chain links TRBV6-5 to TRBJ1-2; TRBD1 might be the D (6 bases). Looked up from germline, CDR1 is MNHEY and CDR2 is SVGAGI. The CDR3 length is 13 residues. V lost 4 bases, J lost 2 bases, and 8 bases lay in between. The CDR3 DNA follows: TGTGCCAGCAGTTTCCAGGGGAACTATGGCTACACCTTC. Amino acid sequence: CASSFQGNYGYTF.